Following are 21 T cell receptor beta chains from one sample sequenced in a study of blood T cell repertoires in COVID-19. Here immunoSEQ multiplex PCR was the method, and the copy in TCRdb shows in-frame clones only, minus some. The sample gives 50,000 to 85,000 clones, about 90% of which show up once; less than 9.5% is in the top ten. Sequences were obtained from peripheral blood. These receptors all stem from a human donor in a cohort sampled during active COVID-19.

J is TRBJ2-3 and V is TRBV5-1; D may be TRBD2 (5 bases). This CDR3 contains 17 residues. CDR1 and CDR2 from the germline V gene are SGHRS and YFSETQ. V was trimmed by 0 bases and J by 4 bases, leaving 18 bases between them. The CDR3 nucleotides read TGCGCCAGCAGCTTGGCTGACGGCGGAGGAAGGCCAGATACGCAGTATTTT. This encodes CASSLADGGGRPDTQYF. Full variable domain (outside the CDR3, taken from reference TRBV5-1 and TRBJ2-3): KAGVTQTPRYLIKTRGQQVTLSCSPISGHRSVSWYQQTPGQGLQFLFEYFSETQRNKGNFPGRFSGRQFSNSRSEMNVSTLELGDSALYLCASSLADGGGRPDTQYFGPGTRLTVL.

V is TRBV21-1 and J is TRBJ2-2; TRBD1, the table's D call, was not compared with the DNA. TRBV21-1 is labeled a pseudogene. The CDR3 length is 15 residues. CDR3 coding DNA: TGTGCCAGCAGCAGGAACAGAGAGACCACCGGGGAGCTGTTTTTT. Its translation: CASSRNRETTGELFF.

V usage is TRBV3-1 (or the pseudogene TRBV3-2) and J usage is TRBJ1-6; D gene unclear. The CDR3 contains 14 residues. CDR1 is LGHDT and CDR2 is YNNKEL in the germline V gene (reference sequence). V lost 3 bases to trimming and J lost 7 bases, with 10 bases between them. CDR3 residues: CASSHLNSNSPLHF. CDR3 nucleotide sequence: TGTGCCAGCAGCCACCTTAACAGCAATTCACCCCTCCACTTT.

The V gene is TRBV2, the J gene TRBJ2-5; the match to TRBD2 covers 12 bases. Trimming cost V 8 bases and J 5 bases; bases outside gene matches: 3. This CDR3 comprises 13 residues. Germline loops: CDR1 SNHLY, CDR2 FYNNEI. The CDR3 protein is CASLLAGGETQYF. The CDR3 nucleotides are TGTGCCAGCCTCCTAGCGGGGGGGGAGACCCAGTACTTC.

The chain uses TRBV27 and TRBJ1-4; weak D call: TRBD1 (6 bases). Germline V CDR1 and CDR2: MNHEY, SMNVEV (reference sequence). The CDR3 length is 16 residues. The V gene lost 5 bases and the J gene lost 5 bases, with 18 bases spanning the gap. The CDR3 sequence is CASSNTPAGDNEKLFF. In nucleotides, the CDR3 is TGTGCCAGCAGTAATACCCCTGCAGGGGACAATGAAAAACTGTTTTTT.

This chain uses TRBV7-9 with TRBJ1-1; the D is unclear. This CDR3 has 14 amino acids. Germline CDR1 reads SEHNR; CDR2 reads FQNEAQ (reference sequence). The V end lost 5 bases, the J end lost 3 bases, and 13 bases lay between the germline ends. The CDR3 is CASSPEGRDTEAFF. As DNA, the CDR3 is TGTGCCAGCAGCCCTGAAGGGAGGGACACTGAAGCTTTCTTT.

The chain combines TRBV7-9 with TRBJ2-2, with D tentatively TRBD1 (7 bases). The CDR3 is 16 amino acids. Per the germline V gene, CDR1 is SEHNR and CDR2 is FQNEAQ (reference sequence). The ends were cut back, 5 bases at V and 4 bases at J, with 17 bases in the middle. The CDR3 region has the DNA TGTGCCAGCAGCCCACGACAGGGAGGAGTCACCGGGGAGCTGTTTTTT. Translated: CASSPRQGGVTGELFF.

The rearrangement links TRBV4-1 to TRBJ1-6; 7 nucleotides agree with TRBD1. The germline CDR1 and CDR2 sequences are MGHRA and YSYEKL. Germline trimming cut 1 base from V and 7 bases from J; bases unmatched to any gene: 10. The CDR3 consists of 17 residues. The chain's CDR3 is CASSQVLRTGGNSPLHF. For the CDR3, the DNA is TGCGCCAGCAGCCAAGTATTGAGGACAGGCGGAAATTCACCCCTCCACTTT.

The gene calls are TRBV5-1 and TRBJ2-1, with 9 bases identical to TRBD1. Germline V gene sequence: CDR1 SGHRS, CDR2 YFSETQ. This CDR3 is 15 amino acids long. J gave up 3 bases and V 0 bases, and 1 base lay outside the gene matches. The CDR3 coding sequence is TGCGCCAGCAGCTTGGGGGGACAGGGCTACAATGAGCAGTTCTTC. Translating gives CASSLGGQGYNEQFF. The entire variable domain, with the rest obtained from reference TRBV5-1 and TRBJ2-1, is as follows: KAGVTQTPRYLIKTRGQQVTLSCSPISGHRSVSWYQQTPGQGLQFLFEYFSETQRNKGNFPGRFSGRQFSNSRSEMNVSTLELGDSALYLCASSLGGQGYNEQFFGPGTRLTVL.

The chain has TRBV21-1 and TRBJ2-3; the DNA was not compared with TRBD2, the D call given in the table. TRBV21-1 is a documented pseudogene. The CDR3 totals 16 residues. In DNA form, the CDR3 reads TGTGCCAGCAGCCGGGCGGATAGCGGGAGCACAGATACGCAGTATTTT. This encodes CASSRADSGSTDTQYF.

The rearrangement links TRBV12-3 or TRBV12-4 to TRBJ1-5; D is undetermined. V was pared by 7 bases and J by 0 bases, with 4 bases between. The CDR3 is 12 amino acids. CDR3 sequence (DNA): TGTGCCAGCACATTTAGCAATCAGCCCCAGCATTTT. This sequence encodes CASTFSNQPQHF.

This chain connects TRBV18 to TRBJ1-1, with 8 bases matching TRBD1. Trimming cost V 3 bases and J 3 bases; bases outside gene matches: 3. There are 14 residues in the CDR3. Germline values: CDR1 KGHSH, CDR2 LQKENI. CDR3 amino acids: CASSPQGADTEAFF. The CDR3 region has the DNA TGTGCCAGCTCACCGCAGGGGGCAGACACTGAAGCTTTCTTT.

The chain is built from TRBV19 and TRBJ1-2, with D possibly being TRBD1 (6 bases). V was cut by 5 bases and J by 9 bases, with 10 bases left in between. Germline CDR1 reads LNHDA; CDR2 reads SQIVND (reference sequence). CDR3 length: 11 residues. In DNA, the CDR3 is TGTGCCAGTAGTCTGGACAGAAGCTACACCTTC. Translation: CASSLDRSYTF. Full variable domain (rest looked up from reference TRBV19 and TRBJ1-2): DGGITQSPKYLFRKEGQNVTLSCEQNLNHDAMYWYRQDPGQGLRLIYYSQIVNDFQKGDIAEGYSVSREKKESFPLTVTSAQKNPTAFYLCASSLDRSYTFGSGTRLTVV.

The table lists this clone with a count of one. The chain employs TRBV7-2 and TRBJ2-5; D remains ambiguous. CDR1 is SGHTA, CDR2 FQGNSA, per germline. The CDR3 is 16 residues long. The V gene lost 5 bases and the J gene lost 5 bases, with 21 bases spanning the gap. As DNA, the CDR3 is TGTGCCAGCAGCCCCAGCCCTCTAGAATCCGGGGAGACCCAGTACTTC. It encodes CASSPSPLESGETQYF.

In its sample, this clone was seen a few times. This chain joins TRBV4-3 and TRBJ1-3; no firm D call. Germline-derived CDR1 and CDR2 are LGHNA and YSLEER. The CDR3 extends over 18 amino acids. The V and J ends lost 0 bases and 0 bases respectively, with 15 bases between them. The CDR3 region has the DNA TGCGCCAGCAGCCAAGATCTTGTCGGCGGGAGCTCTGGAAACACCATATATTTT. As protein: CASSQDLVGGSSGNTIYF.

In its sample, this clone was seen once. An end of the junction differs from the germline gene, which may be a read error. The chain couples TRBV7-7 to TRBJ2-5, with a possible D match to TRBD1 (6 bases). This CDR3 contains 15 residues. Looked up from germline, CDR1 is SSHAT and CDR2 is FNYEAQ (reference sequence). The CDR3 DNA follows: TGTGCTAGCAGCTTTGGCAGGGGTCGTTCAGAGACCCAGTACTTC. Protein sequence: CASSFGRGRSETQYF.

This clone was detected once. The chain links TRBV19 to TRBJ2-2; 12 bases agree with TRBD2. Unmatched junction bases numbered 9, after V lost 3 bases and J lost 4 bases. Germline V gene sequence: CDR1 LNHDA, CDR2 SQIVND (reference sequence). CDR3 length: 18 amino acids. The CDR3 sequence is CASSIPSGRARGTGELFF. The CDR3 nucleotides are TGTGCCAGTAGTATCCCTAGCGGGAGGGCCCGAGGCACCGGGGAGCTGTTTTTT.

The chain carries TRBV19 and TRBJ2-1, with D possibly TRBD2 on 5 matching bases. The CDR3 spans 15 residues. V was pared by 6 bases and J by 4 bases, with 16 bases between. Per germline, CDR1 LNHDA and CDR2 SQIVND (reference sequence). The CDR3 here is CASSLYLAQYNEQFF. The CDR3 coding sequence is TGTGCCAGTAGCCTTTACCTAGCTCAGTACAATGAGCAGTTCTTC.

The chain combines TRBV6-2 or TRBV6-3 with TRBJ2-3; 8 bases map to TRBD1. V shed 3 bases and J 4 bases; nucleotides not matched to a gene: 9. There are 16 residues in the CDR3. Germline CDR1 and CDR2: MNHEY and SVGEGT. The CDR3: CASSYAGQVSADTQYF. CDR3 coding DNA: TGTGCCAGCAGTTATGCGGGACAGGTCTCCGCAGATACGCAGTATTTT.

CDR3 nucleotide sequence: TGTGCCAGCAGCAGAGGGGTTGTAGCGGTAAACAATGAGCAGTTCTTC. As protein: CASSRGVVAVNNEQFF. J is TRBJ2-1 and V is TRBV5-5, with D maybe TRBD2 (6 bases). Germline V CDR1 and CDR2: SGHKS, YYEKEE (reference sequence). V lost 4 bases and J lost 5, with 19 bases in between. The CDR3 loop spans 16 amino acids.

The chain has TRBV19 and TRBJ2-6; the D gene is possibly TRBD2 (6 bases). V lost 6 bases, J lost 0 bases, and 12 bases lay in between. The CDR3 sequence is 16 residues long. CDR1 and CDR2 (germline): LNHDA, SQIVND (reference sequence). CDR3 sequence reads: CASRTSPLSGANVLTF. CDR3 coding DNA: TGTGCCAGTAGAACTAGCCCCCTCTCTGGGGCCAACGTCCTGACTTTC.